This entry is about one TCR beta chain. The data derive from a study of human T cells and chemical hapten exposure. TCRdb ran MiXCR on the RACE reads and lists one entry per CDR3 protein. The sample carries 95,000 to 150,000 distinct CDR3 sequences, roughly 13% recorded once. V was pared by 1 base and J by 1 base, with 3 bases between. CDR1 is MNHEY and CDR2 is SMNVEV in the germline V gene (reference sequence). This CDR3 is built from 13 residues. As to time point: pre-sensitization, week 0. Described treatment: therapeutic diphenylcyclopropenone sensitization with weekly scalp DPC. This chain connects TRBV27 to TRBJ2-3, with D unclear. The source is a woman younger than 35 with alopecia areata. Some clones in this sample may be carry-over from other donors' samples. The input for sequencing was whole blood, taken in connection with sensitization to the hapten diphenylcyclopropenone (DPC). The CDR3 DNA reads TGTGCCAGCAGTTTATGGGGCACAGATACGCAGTATTTT. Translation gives CASSLWGTDTQYF.